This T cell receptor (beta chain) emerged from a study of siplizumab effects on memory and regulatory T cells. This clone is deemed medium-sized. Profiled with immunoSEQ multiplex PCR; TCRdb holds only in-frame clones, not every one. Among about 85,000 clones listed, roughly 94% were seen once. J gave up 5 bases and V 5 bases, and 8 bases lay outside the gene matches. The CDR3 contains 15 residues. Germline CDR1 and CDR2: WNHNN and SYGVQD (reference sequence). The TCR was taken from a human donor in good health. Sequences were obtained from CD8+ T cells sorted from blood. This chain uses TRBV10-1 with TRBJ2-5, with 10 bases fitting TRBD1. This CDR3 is CASSPGTGEVETQYF. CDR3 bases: TGCGCCAGCAGTCCCGGGACAGGGGAGGTCGAGACCCAGTACTTC.